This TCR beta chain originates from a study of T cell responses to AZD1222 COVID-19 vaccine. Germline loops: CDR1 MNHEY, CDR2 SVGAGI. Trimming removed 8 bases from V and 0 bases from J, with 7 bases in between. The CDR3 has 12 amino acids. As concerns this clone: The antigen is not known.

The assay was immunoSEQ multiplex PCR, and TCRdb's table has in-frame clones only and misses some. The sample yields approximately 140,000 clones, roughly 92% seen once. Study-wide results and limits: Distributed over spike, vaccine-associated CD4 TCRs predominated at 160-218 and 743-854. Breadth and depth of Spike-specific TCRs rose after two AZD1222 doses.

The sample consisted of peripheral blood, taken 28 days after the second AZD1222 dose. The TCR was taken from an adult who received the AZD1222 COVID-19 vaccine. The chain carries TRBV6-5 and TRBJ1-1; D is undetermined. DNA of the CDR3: TGTGCCAGCCCAGCCATGAACACTGAAGCTTTCTTT. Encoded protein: CASPAMNTEAFF.